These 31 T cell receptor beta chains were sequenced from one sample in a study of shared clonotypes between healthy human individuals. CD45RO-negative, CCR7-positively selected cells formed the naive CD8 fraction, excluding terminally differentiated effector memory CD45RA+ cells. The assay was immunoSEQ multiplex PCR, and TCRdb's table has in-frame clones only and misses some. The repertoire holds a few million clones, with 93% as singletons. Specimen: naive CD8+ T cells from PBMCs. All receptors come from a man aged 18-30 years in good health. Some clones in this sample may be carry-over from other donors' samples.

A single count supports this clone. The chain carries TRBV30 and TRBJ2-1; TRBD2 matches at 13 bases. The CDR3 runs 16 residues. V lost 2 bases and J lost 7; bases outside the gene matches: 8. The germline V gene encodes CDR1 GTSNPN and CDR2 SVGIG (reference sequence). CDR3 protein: CAWSPKLAGGINEQFF. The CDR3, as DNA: TGTGCCTGGAGTCCGAAACTAGCGGGAGGGATTAATGAGCAGTTCTTC.

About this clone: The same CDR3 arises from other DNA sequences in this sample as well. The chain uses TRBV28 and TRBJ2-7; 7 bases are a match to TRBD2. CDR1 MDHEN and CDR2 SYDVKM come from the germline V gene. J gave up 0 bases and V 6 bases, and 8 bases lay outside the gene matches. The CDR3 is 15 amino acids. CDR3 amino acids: CASSLLALSSYEQYF. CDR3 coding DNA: TGTGCCAGCAGCCTACTAGCGTTGAGCTCCTACGAGCAGTACTTC.

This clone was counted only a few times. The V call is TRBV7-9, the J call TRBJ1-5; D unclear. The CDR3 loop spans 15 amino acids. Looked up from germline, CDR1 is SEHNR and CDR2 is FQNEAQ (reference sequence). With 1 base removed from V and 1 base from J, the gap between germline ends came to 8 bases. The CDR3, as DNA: TGTGCCAGCAGCTTAGGCGAGGACAGCAATCAGCCCCAGCATTTT. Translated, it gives CASSLGEDSNQPQHF.

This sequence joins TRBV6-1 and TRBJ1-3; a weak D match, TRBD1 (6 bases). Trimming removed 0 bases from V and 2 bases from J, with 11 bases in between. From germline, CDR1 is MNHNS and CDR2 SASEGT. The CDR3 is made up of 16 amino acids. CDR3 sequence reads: CASSEAWGHAGNTIYF. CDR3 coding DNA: TGTGCCAGCAGTGAAGCGTGGGGACACGCTGGAAACACCATATATTTT.

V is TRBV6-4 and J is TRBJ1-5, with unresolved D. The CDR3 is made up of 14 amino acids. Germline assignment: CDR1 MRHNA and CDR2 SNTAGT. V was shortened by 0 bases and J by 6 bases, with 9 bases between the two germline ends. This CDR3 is CASSDSPGGQPQHF. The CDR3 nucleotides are TGTGCCAGCAGTGACTCTCCGGGCGGTCAGCCCCAGCATTTT.

CDR3: CASSPLGGRANTQYF. In DNA, the CDR3 is TGTGCCAGCAGCCCCCTGGGCGGGAGAGCAAATACGCAGTATTTT. The rearrangement uses TRBV7-8 and TRBJ2-3; 7 bases fit TRBD2. V shed 5 bases and J 7 bases; nucleotides not matched to a gene: 12. The CDR3 is made up of 15 amino acids. CDR1 SGHVS and CDR2 FQNEAQ come from the germline V gene.

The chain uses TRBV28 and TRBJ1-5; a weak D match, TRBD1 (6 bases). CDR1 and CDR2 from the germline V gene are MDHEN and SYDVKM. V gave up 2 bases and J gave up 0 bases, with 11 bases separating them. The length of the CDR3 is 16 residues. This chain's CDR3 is CASSLITGYSNQPQHF. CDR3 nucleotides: TGTGCCAGCAGTTTAATCACAGGGTATAGCAATCAGCCCCAGCATTTT.

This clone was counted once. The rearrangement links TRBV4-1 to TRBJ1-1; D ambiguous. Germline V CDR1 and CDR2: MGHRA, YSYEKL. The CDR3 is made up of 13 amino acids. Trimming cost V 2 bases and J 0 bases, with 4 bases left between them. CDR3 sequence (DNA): TGCGCCAGCAGCCAATTACTGAACACTGAAGCTTTCTTT. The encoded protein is CASSQLLNTEAFF.

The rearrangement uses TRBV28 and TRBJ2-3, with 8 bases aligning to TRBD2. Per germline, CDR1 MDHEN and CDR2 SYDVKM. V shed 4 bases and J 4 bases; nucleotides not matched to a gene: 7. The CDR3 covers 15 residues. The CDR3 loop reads CASSSPREVADTQYF. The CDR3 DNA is TGTGCCAGCAGTTCTCCGCGGGAGGTTGCAGATACGCAGTATTTT.

CDR3 loop: CSVLGSGEEKLFF. CDR3 DNA sequence: TGCAGCGTTTTGGGTTCGGGGGAAGAAAAACTGTTTTTT. The genes are TRBV29-1 and TRBJ1-4, with TRBD1 as a possible D gene (5 bases). Germline CDR1 is SQVTM and CDR2 is ANQGSEA. This CDR3 has 13 amino acids. V lost 5 bases and J 8 bases, leaving 15 bases between the germline ends.

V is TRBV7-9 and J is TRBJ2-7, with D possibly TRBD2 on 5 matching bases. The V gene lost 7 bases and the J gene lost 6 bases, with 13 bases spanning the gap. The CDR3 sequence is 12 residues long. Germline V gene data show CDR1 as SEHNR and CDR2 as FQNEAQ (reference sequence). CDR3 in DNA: TGTGCCAGCACTGGACCGGAGGCCGAGCAGTACTTC. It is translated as CASTGPEAEQYF.

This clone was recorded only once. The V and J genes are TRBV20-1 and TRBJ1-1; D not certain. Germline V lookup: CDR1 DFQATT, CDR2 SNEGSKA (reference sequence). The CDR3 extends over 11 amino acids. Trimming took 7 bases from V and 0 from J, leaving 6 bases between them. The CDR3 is CSVDLNTEAFF. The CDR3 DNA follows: TGCAGTGTGGATCTGAACACTGAAGCTTTCTTT.

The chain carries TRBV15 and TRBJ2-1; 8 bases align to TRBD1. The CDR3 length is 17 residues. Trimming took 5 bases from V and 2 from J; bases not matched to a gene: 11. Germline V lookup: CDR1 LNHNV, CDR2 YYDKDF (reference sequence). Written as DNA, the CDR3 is TGTGCCACCAGCCCCGAAAAGGCAGGGGGCCCCTACAATGAGCAGTTCTTC. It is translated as CATSPEKAGGPYNEQFF.

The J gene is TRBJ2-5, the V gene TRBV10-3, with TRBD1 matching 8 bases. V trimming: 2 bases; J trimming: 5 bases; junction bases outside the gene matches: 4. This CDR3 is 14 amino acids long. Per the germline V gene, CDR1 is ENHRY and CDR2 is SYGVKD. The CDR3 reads CAISEPGGEETQYF. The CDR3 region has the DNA TGTGCCATCAGTGAGCCAGGGGGCGAGGAGACCCAGTACTTC.

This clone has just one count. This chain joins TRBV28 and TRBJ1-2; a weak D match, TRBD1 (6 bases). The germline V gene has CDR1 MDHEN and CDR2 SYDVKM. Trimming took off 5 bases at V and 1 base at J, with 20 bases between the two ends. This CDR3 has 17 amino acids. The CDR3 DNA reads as TGTGCCAGCAGTCTGGACAGCTCGGGGATATATAACTATGGCTACACCTTC. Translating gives CASSLDSSGIYNYGYTF.

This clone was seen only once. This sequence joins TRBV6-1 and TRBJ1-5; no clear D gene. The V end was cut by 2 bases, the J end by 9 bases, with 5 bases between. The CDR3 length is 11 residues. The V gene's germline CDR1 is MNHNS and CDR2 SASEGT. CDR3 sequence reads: CASSESWPQHF. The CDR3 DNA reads TGTGCCAGCAGTGAATCGTGGCCCCAGCATTTT.

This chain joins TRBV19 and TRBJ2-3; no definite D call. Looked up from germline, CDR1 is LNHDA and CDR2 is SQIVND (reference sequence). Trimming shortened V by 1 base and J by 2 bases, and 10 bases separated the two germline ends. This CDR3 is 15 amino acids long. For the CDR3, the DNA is TGTGCCAGTAGTATAGGCGCTAGGTACACAGATACGCAGTATTTT. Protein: CASSIGARYTDTQYF.

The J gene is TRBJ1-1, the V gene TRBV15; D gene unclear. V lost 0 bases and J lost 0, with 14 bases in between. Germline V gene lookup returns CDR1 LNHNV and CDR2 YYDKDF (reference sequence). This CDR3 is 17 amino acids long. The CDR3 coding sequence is TGTGCCACCAGCAGAGATGGGTCCGGCAGAATGAACACTGAAGCTTTCTTT. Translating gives CATSRDGSGRMNTEAFF.

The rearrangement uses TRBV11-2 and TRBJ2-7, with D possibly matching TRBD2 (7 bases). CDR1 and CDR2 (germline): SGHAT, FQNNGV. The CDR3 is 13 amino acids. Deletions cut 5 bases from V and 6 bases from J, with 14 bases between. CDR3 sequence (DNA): TGTGCCAGCAGCCTGGGGGGGGCCGCCGAGCAGTACTTC. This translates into CASSLGGAAEQYF.

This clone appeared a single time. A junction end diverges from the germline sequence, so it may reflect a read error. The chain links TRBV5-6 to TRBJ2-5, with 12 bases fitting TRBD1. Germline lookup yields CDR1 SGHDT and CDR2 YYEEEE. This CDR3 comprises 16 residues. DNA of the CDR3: TGTGCCAGCAGTTTGGAGGGACAGGGGGCTCGAGAGACCCAGTACTTC. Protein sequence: CASSLEGQGARETQYF.

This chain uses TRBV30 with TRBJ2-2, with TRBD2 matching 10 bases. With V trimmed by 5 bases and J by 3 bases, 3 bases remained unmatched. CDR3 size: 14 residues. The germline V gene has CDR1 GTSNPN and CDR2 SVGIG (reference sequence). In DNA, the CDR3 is TGTGCCTGGGTACTAGCGGGACACACCGGGGAGCTGTTTTTT. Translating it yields CAWVLAGHTGELFF.

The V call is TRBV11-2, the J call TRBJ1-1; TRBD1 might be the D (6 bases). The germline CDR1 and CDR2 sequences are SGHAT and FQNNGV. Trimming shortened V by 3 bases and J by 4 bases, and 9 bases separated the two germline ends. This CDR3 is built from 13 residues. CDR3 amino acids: CASSFRGATEAFF. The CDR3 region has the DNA TGTGCCAGCAGCTTCAGGGGCGCCACTGAAGCTTTCTTT.

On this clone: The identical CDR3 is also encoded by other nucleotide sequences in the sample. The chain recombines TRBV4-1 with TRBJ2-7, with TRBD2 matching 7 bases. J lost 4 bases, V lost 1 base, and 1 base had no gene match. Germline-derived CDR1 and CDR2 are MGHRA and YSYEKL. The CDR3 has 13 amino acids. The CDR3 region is CASSQGGGYEQYF. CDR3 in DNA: TGCGCCAGCAGCCAAGGGGGGGGATACGAGCAGTACTTC.

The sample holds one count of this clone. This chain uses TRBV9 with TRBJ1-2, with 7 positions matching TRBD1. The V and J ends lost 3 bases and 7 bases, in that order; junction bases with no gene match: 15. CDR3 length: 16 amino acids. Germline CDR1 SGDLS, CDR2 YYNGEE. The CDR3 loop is CASSAPGTALALGYTF. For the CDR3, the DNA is TGTGCCAGCAGCGCCCCCGGGACAGCCCTCGCCCTTGGCTACACCTTC.

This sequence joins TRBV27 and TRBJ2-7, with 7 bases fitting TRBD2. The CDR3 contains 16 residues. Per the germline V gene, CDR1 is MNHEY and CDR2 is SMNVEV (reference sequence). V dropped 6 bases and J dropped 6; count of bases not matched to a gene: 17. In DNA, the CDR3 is TGTGCCAGCAGCCCTGGCCTAGGACTAGTCACCACCGAGCAGTACTTC. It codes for CASSPGLGLVTTEQYF.

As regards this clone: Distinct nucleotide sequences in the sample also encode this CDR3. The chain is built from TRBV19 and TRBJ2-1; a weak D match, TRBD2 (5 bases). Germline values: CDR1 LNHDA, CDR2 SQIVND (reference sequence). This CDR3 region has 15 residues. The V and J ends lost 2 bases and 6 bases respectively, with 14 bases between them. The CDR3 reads CASSIPRTSGNEQFF. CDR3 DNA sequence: TGTGCCAGTAGTATACCGCGGACTTCTGGCAATGAGCAGTTCTTC.

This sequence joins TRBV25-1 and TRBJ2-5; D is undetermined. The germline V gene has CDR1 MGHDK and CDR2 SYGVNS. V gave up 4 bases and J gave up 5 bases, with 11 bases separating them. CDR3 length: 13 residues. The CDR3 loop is CASSVNLGETQYF. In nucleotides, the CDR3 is TGTGCCAGCAGTGTTAACCTCGGGGAGACCCAGTACTTC.

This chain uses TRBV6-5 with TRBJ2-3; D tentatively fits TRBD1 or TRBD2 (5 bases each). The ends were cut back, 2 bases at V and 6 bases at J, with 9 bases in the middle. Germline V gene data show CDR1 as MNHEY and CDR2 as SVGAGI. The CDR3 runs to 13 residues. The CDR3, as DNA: TGTGCCAGCAGTTACACCTGGGGGGATACGCAGTATTTT. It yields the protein CASSYTWGDTQYF.

The CDR3, as DNA: TGTGCCAGCAGTACTACGGGCTCTGGGGCCAACGTCCTGACTTTC. It yields the protein CASSTTGSGANVLTF. This sequence joins TRBV6-5 and TRBJ2-6; D gene ambiguous. This CDR3 is 15 amino acids long. CDR1 MNHEY and CDR2 SVGAGI come from the germline V gene. V was trimmed by 5 bases and J by 0 bases, leaving 8 bases between them.

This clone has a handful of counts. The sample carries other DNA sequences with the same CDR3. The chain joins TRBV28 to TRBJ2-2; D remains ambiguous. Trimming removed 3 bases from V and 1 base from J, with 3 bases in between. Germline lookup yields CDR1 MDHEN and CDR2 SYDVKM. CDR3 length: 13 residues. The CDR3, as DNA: TGTGCCAGCAGTTTGGGGAACACCGGGGAGCTGTTTTTT. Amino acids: CASSLGNTGELFF.

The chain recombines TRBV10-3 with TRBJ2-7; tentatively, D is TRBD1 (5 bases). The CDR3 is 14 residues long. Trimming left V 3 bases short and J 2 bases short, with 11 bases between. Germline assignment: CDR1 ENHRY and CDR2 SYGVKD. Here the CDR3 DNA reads TGTGCCATCAGTGACTATGCCAGGGCCTACGAGCAGTACTTC. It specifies CAISDYARAYEQYF.